The entry below describes one T cell receptor (beta chain). Its antigen is unidentified. The table came from immunoSEQ multiplex PCR; TCRdb's copy has only in-frame clones and leaves some out. This table holds about 110,000 clones, roughly 88% found once. Trimming took off 4 bases at V and 2 bases at J, with 7 bases between the two ends. This CDR3 has 13 residues. Germline V gives CDR1 MNHNS, CDR2 SASEGT. This specimen belongs to a study of cytomegalovirus exposure and HLA in healthy donors. Study-wide context: The same platform used for the 666 first-cohort repertoires was also used for the 130 or so validation repertoires, as a later analysis reported. Study-level points and caveats: Some TCR beta chains (164 of them) were listed as cytomegalovirus-associated.

An approximately 120-subject validation cohort, separate from the approximately 720-subject first cohort, supplied the donors. This clonotype was sampled from a woman under 40 in good health and CMV-seropositive. V usage is TRBV6-1 and J usage is TRBJ2-3; D is ambiguous. The sequencing input was PBMCs. CDR3 nucleotides: TGTGCCAGCAGTGCGACATACACAGATACGCAGTATTTT. The encoded protein is CASSATYTDTQYF.